The clone carrying this T cell receptor (beta chain) was detected only a few times. This CDR3 has 17 amino acids. Trimming pared 0 bases from V and 4 bases from J, leaving 18 bases between. Looked up from germline, CDR1 is MNHEY and CDR2 is SVGAGI. TCRdb re-derived calls from the 5' RACE reads in MiXCR, one entry per CDR3 protein. The table has about 280,000 distinct CDR3 sequences, over 7% seen once; the top ten hold approximately 23%. The data originate from a study of T-cell memory formation after mild COVID-19. Specimen: PBMCs or a T cell subset sorted from them (not recorded which). The origin of this receptor is a man aged 18 to 30 who had mild COVID-19 (a few samples of this study predate the infection). Cell type and time point are not known. The V and J genes are TRBV6-5 and TRBJ1-1; maybe TRBD1 (5 bases). CDR3 in amino acids: CASSYSPDRMGLTEAFF. In DNA form, the CDR3 reads TGTGCCAGCAGTTACTCCCCCGATCGAATGGGGCTCACTGAAGCTTTCTTT.